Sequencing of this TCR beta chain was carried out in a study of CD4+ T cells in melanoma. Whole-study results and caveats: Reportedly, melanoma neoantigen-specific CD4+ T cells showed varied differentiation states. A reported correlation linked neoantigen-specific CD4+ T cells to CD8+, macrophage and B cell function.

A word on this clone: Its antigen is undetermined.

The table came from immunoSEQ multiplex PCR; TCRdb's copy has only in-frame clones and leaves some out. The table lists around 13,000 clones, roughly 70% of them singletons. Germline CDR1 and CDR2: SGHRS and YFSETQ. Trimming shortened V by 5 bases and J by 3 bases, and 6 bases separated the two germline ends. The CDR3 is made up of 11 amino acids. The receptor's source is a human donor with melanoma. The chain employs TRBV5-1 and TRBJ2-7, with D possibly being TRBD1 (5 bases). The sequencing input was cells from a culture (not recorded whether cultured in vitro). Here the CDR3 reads CASRDIYEQYF. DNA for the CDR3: TGCGCCAGCAGGGACATCTACGAGCAGTACTTC.